Each of the 21 T cell receptor beta chains below was sequenced from the same sample in a study of identical twins. In TCRdb, the 5' RACE reads were re-called with MiXCR into one record per CDR3 protein. This sample has about 470,000 distinct CDR3 sequences, with approximately 25% found just once. The sample also formed part of further work on T cells expressing NK-cell markers.

Sequencing was carried out using CD4+ T cells sorted from blood. These receptors all come from a woman under 30 in good health.

This clonotype came up a few times. The chain uses TRBV20-1 and TRBJ2-7; unclear D gene. V lost 5 bases and J 7 bases, leaving 18 bases between the germline ends. The CDR3 is made up of 13 amino acids. Germline CDR1 is DFQATT and CDR2 is SNEGSKA (reference sequence). The CDR3 bases are TGCAGTGCTTGCCCACGTGTGGTTCGGGAGCAGTACTTC. This translates into CSACPRVVREQYF.

The CDR3 here is CASSQTQGAGNTIYF. The CDR3 DNA follows: TGCGCCAGCAGCCAAACGCAGGGGGCTGGAAACACCATATATTTT. The chain is built from TRBV4-3 and TRBJ1-3; the match to TRBD1 covers 7 bases. J lost 2 bases, V lost 2 bases, and 3 bases had no gene match. Per the germline V gene, CDR1 is LGHNA and CDR2 is YSLEER. The CDR3 runs to 15 residues.

V usage is TRBV5-5 and J usage is TRBJ2-1, with no clear D. The CDR3 contains 15 residues. Germline V CDR1 and CDR2: SGHKS, YYEKEE (reference sequence). The ends were cut back, 2 bases at V and 7 bases at J, with 16 bases in the middle. The CDR3 DNA is TGTGCCAGCAGCTTTTCGGGCATGGAGTGGAATGAGCAGTTCTTC. It specifies CASSFSGMEWNEQFF.

This clonotype has just a few counts. The chain links TRBV12-3 or TRBV12-4 to TRBJ1-5; 9 bases fit TRBD1. The J segment lost 1 base and the V segment lost 5 bases, leaving 6 bases of the junction unmatched. This CDR3 has 16 amino acids. CDR3 protein: CASSLGTGLSNQPQHF. The CDR3 DNA reads as TGTGCCAGCAGTCTCGGGACAGGGCTAAGCAATCAGCCCCAGCATTTT.

The chain is built from TRBV20-1 and TRBJ2-2; 8 bases agree with TRBD2. The CDR3 covers 15 residues. J was trimmed by 4 bases and V by 2 bases; bases with no gene match: 6. The germline CDR1 and CDR2 sequences are DFQATT and SNEGSKA (reference sequence). The DNA for the CDR3 is TGCAGTGCTAGAAGGAGCGGGAGCCGCACCGGGGAGCTGTTTTTT. Translating gives CSARRSGSRTGELFF.

The table lists this clonotype with a few counts. This CDR3 is CASSPRDSDSYEQYF. CDR3 nucleotides: TGTGCCAGCAGCCCCAGGGACAGTGACTCCTACGAGCAGTACTTC. The gene calls are TRBV7-6 and TRBJ2-7; 7 bases are shared with TRBD1. Unmatched junction bases numbered 7, after V lost 5 bases and J lost 0 bases. Germline CDR1 SGHVS, CDR2 FNYEAQ. The CDR3 length is 15 residues.

This clonotype has more than one count but fewer than ten. The V gene is TRBV29-1, the J gene TRBJ2-7, with D possibly matching TRBD1 (5 bases). The CDR3 is 13 amino acids. V was clipped by 7 bases and J by 5 bases, with 18 bases between them. In germline, CDR1 is SQVTM, CDR2 ANQGSEA. The chain's CDR3 is CSGTLQDGHEQYF. DNA of the CDR3: TGCAGCGGGACACTCCAGGACGGCCACGAGCAGTACTTC.

This clonotype has just a few counts. The junction does not match germline at one end; this may be a read error. The chain carries TRBV20-1 and TRBJ1-1; maybe TRBD1 (5 bases). Germline lookup yields CDR1 DFQATT and CDR2 SNEGSKA (reference sequence). This CDR3 contains 9 residues. The CDR3 nucleotides read TGCAGTGCTGGTGAGAGGGGTATCTTT. It yields the protein CSAGERGIF.

The genes are TRBV20-1 and TRBJ2-2, with 10 bases matching TRBD1. After removal of 3 bases from V and 5 bases from J, the junction contained 6 bases not matched to a gene. The germline gives CDR1 DFQATT, CDR2 SNEGSKA (reference sequence). The CDR3 is made up of 15 amino acids. The CDR3 protein is CSARGDRGRTGELFF. The CDR3 DNA reads TGCAGTGCTAGGGGGGACAGGGGAAGAACCGGGGAGCTGTTTTTT.

This clonotype showed up just a few times. The chain uses TRBV5-1 and TRBJ2-7; D is possibly TRBD1 (6 bases). This CDR3 comprises 15 residues. V lost 4 bases, J lost 2 bases, and 16 bases lay in between. In germline, CDR1 is SGHRS, CDR2 YFSETQ. Here the CDR3 DNA reads TGCGCCAGCAGCCTGGGGGCTAGTCGGGCCTACGAGCAGTACTTC. Amino acid sequence: CASSLGASRAYEQYF.

V is TRBV9 and J is TRBJ2-2; D unclear. V was shortened by 1 base and J by 7 bases, with 14 bases between the two germline ends. This CDR3 is built from 15 residues. Germline CDR1 and CDR2: SGDLS and YYNGEE. The chain's CDR3 is CASSVNSQSGGELFF. CDR3 nucleotide sequence: TGTGCCAGCAGCGTAAATTCACAGTCAGGCGGGGAGCTGTTTTTT.

This rearrangement joins TRBV23-1 to TRBJ2-2, with D uncertain. TRBV23-1 is reported as an ORF; its role is uncertain. Trimming took off 7 bases at V and 2 bases at J, with 17 bases between the two ends. This CDR3 has 16 amino acids. The CDR3 coding sequence is TGCGCCAGCAAGCCCCTCCCGTTTAGAAACACCGGGGAGCTGTTTTTT. It translates to CASKPLPFRNTGELFF.

This clonotype was counted a few times. The chain uses TRBV6-5 and TRBJ2-3, with D possibly TRBD2 on 6 matching bases. V dropped 0 bases and J dropped 5 bases, with 6 bases sitting between them. This CDR3 has 13 amino acids. The germline gives CDR1 MNHEY, CDR2 SVGAGI. The CDR3 here is CASSYSREDTQYF. The CDR3, as DNA: TGTGCCAGCAGTTACTCGCGGGAAGATACGCAGTATTTT.

This clonotype was picked up one time. V usage is TRBV6-5 and J usage is TRBJ2-7; D not certain. CDR1 and CDR2 (germline): MNHEY, SVGAGI. This CDR3 is built from 15 residues. The V gene lost 0 bases and the J gene lost 1 base, with 10 bases spanning the gap. The CDR3 loop reads CASSYSGDVSYEQYF. The CDR3 DNA reads as TGTGCCAGCAGTTACTCCGGTGACGTTTCCTACGAGCAGTACTTC.

The chain combines TRBV27 with TRBJ2-7; weak D call: TRBD2 (5 bases). The length of the CDR3 is 15 residues. Germline CDR1 and CDR2: MNHEY and SMNVEV (reference sequence). Trimming shortened V by 8 bases and J by 3 bases, and 20 bases separated the two germline ends. CDR3 sequence (DNA): TGTGCCAGCTTTGGCCCGAGGGTTTACGACTACGAGCAGTACTTC. Encoded protein: CASFGPRVYDYEQYF.

This clonotype was seen a few times. The chain is built from TRBV20-1 and TRBJ2-7; 10 bases fit TRBD1. This CDR3 has 14 residues. CDR1 is DFQATT, CDR2 SNEGSKA, per germline (reference sequence). Trimming took 5 bases from V and 7 from J; bases not matched to a gene: 11. CDR3 sequence: CSASGTGEIREQYF. For the CDR3, the DNA is TGCAGTGCTTCCGGGACAGGGGAAATTAGGGAGCAGTACTTC.

This clonotype showed up just a few times. V gene TRBV10-3 combines with J gene TRBJ2-5, with 9 bases matching TRBD2. Per the germline V gene, CDR1 is ENHRY and CDR2 is SYGVKD. The CDR3 covers 15 residues. Trimming took 4 bases from V and 1 from J; bases not matched to a gene: 4. The CDR3 bases are TGTGCCATCAGTGCCCCAGCGGGGGGCCAAGAGACCCAGTACTTC. Translating it yields CAISAPAGGQETQYF.

V and J are TRBV5-1 and TRBJ2-7; D remains unclear. V lost 3 bases, J lost 6 bases, and 16 bases lay in between. Germline-derived CDR1 and CDR2 are SGHRS and YFSETQ. This CDR3 is 14 amino acids long. The CDR3 DNA reads TGCGCCAGCAGCTATGGGATCCAGGTGGGCGAGCAGTACTTC. Translated, it gives CASSYGIQVGEQYF.

In this sample, this clonotype turned up a few times. CDR3 bases: TGCGCCAGCAGCTTGGTCGGGTCCCGGAACACTGAAGCTTTCTTT. This gives the protein CASSLVGSRNTEAFF. The chain combines TRBV5-1 with TRBJ1-1; D unclear. Germline CDR1 is SGHRS and CDR2 is YFSETQ. This CDR3 has 15 amino acids. Between the trimmed V and J ends, which lost 0 bases and 1 base, there was a span of 10 bases.

This clonotype was seen only a few times. The rearrangement links TRBV4-3 to TRBJ1-2; D gene unclear. Germline assignment: CDR1 LGHNA and CDR2 YSLEER. The CDR3 has 13 residues. Trimming removed 0 bases at V and 6 bases at J, with 8 bases between. The chain's CDR3 is CASSQEAGDGYTF. The CDR3 DNA reads as TGCGCCAGCAGCCAAGAAGCCGGGGATGGCTACACCTTC.

The J gene is TRBJ2-5, the V gene TRBV5-1, with TRBD2 matching over 9 bases. The CDR3 contains 14 residues. The junction had 7 bases not matched to a gene; V was cut back by 6 bases and J by 4 bases. Germline V lookup: CDR1 SGHRS, CDR2 YFSETQ. The CDR3 loop reads CASKDSGGSETQYF. The CDR3 DNA reads as TGCGCCAGCAAAGATAGCGGGGGTTCAGAGACCCAGTACTTC.